These T cell receptor beta chains were read from a single sample in a study of control samples from healthy donors and cancer patients. Profiling relied on immunoSEQ multiplex PCR, and the TCRdb table lists in-frame clones only, not all of them. The table shows fewer than 90,000 clones, with 85% to 90% occurring only once. Sequencing was done on a sample of PBMCs. These receptor sequences come from a woman in her sixties with head and neck cancer. The CDR3 runs from the conserved cysteine through the conserved F or W. A D gene is named only where the DNA matches it firmly. Clone size is not always given. Where it is, it says once, few, many or a class for expanded clones.

clone_size	j_call	cdr3_length	v_call	d_call	cdr3_aa	cdr3_nt
few	TRBJ2-7	13	TRBV5-1	TRBD1	CASNGTDTFEQYF	TGCGCCAGCAATGGGACAGATACTTTCGAGCAGTACTTC
once	TRBJ2-1	15	TRBV4-2	.	CASSLTTTSRDWGFF	TGTGCCAGCAGCCTCACAACAACCTCACGGGATTGGGGGTTCTTC
few	TRBJ1-1	13	TRBV6-6	.	CASSPAGVSEAFF	TGTGCCAGCAGTCCCGCAGGGGTGTCTGAAGCTTTCTTT
.	TRBJ1-1	20	TRBV4-1	.	CASSRRIPGDRTPTYTEAFF	TGCGCCAGTAGCCGACGCATACCAGGGGACCGCACGCCGACTTACACTGAAGCTTTCTTT
.	TRBJ2-3	17	TRBV5-1	TRBD2	CASSLAGLAAGQDTQYF	TGCGCCAGCAGCTTGGCGGGACTAGCGGCGGGTCAGGATACGCAGTATTTT
.	TRBJ2-5	15	TRBV7-2	TRBD2	CASSLLAGSGGTQYF	TGTGCCAGCAGCTTACTAGCGGGCAGCGGTGGGACCCAGTACTTC
.	TRBJ2-1	16	TRBV5-4	.	CASSLQGSPWVNEQFF	TGTGCCAGCAGCTTGCAGGGGTCCCCTTGGGTCAATGAGCAGTTCTTC
.	TRBJ2-2	14	TRBV19	.	CASSIELDTGELFF	TGTGCCAGTAGTATAGAGTTGGACACCGGGGAGCTGTTTTTT
.	TRBJ1-6	15	TRBV27	TRBD1	CASSGQGTLDSPLHF	TGTGCCAGCTCGGGACAGGGGACTTTAGATTCACCCCTCCACTTT
few	TRBJ2-5	13	TRBV6-5	.	CASSYPGGETQYF	TGTGCCAGCAGTTACCCGGGCGGAGAGACCCAGTACTTC
.	TRBJ2-2	17	TRBV7-2	TRBD2	CASSWNPSGITTGELFF	TGTGCCAGCAGCTGGAACCCTAGCGGGATAACCACCGGGGAGCTGTTTTTT
.	TRBJ2-7	14	TRBV7-2	TRBD1	CASSSRQGNYEQYF	TGTGCCAGCAGTTCCAGACAGGGGAACTACGAGCAGTACTTC
.	TRBJ2-3	16	TRBV5-1	TRBD2	CASSQTSGTAADTQYF	TGCGCCAGCAGCCAGACTAGCGGGACAGCAGCGGATACGCAGTATTTT
few	TRBJ2-3	16	TRBV5-1	TRBD2	CASSNPLAGYTDTQYF	TGCGCCAGCAGCAACCCACTAGCGGGATACACAGATACGCAGTATTTT
.	TRBJ2-7	13	TRBV6-5	.	CASIYPRTYEQYF	TGTGCCAGCATATATCCCAGGACCTACGAGCAGTACTTC
.	TRBJ2-1	19	TRBV21-1	.	CASSKARSGTSGNCNEQFF	TGTGCCAGCAGCAAAGCGCGCTCGGGGACTAGCGGGAATTGCAATGAGCAGTTCTTC
.	TRBJ2-7	15	TRBV7-8	.	CASSFPRGITYEQYF	TGTGCCAGCAGCTTCCCCCGGGGGATAACCTACGAGCAGTACTTC
once	TRBJ2-5	14	TRBV28	.	CASSSGSGQETQYF	TGTGCCAGCAGCTCCGGGTCGGGCCAAGAGACCCAGTACTTC
.	TRBJ2-7	15	TRBV5-1	TRBD2	CASSLDAGVRYEQYF	TGCGCCAGCAGCTTGGACGCGGGAGTTCGGTACGAGCAGTACTTC
.	TRBJ2-3	14	TRBV5-1	.	CASSQANRMATQYF	TGCGCCAGCAGCCAAGCTAATAGGATGGCTACGCAGTATTTT
.	TRBJ2-3	14	TRBV6-4	TRBD2	CASSVAGETDTQYF	TGTGCCAGCAGTGTAGCGGGAGAAACAGATACGCAGTATTTT
.	TRBJ1-5	11	TRBV20-1	.	CSALDGPGQHF	TGCAGTGCTTTGGACGGCCCCGGGCAGCATTTT
.	TRBJ2-3	14	TRBV7-9	.	CASILSLPTDTQYF	TGTGCCAGCATTCTCTCTCTACCCACAGATACGCAGTATTTT
.	TRBJ2-3	15	TRBV5-4	TRBD2	CASSREGRVADTQYF	TGTGCCAGCAGTCGGGAGGGCCGGGTGGCAGATACGCAGTATTTT